The 31 T cell receptor beta chains presented below share a single source sample, sequenced in a study of beta chain features in type 1 diabetes. What these receptors recognize is not known. Study-level points and caveats: The study found moderately but significantly shorter TCRB CDR3s in all four CD4+ subsets of Type 1 diabetes patients.

The study reverse transcribed the entire isolated RNA, so it sequenced expressed TCRB transcripts. Some clones are missing from TCRdb's copy, which holds only in-frame ones; the method was immunoSEQ multiplex PCR. The sample includes 150,000 to 200,000 clones, about 9% seen only once; the top ten take approximately 0.54%. The sample comprised central memory CD4+ T cells from blood. The receptors derive from a woman aged 18-29 years with type 1 diabetes.

In this sample, this clone turned up a few times. The chain joins TRBV28 to TRBJ1-2; D is undetermined. Germline CDR1 is MDHEN and CDR2 is SYDVKM. The V gene lost 3 bases and the J gene lost 8 bases, with 22 bases spanning the gap. The CDR3 contains 16 residues. CDR3 DNA sequence: TGTGCCAGCAGTTTCCTGTCGAGCGGAGCGGGAGACGGCTACACCTTC. This translates into CASSFLSSGAGDGYTF.

The V call is TRBV5-1, the J call TRBJ2-5; unclear D gene. With 0 bases removed from V and 5 bases from J, the gap between germline ends came to 8 bases. Germline V gene sequence: CDR1 SGHRS, CDR2 YFSETQ. This CDR3 spans 13 amino acids. The CDR3 region has the DNA TGCGCCAGCAGCTTGGGTACATTGGAGACCCAGTACTTC. Translated: CASSLGTLETQYF.

This clone showed up just a few times. The chain joins TRBV7-8 to TRBJ2-5; 7 bases map to TRBD2. V shed 6 bases, J shed 1 base, and the junction held 8 bases outside the gene matches. Germline V gene data show CDR1 as SGHVS and CDR2 as FQNEAQ. The CDR3 consists of 15 residues. CDR3 region: CASRRGGGSQETQYF. CDR3 bases: TGTGCCAGCAGGAGAGGTGGCGGGAGCCAAGAGACCCAGTACTTC.

In its sample, this clone was seen a few times. This chain joins TRBV20-1 and TRBJ2-7; no clear D gene. Germline CDR1 is DFQATT and CDR2 is SNEGSKA (reference sequence). There are 10 residues in the CDR3. Trimming left V 6 bases short and J 3 bases short, with 6 bases between. Written as DNA, the CDR3 is TGCAGTGCCCCCCACTACGAGCAGTACTTC. It is translated as CSAPHYEQYF.

This clone came up a few times. The chain couples TRBV15 to TRBJ2-7; D perhaps matches TRBD1 (5 bases). The CDR3 contains 15 residues. V shed 0 bases and J shed 4 bases, with 13 bases lying between them. Per the germline V gene, CDR1 is LNHNV and CDR2 is YYDKDF (reference sequence). The CDR3 DNA reads as TGTGCCACCAGCAGAGAGCAGGGTCAAACTTACGAGCAGTACTTC. Translated: CATSREQGQTYEQYF.

The V call is TRBV5-1, the J call TRBJ2-7; 9 bases line up with TRBD2. The CDR3 extends over 15 amino acids. V lost 0 bases to trimming and J lost 2 bases; unmatched junction nucleotides: 3. The germline gives CDR1 SGHRS, CDR2 YFSETQ. The CDR3 region has the DNA TGCGCCAGCAGCTTGGTCTTAGCGGGGGCCTACGAGCAGTACTTC. It translates to CASSLVLAGAYEQYF.

The rearrangement joins TRBV28 to TRBJ2-1; 10 bases line up with TRBD2. V lost 7 bases and J lost 0; bases outside the gene matches: 0. This CDR3 contains 14 residues. Germline V gene data show CDR1 as MDHEN and CDR2 as SYDVKM. The CDR3 DNA sequence: TGTGCCAGCACTAGCGGGAGCTCCTACAATGAGCAGTTCTTC. Translation: CASTSGSSYNEQFF.

The sample holds a few counts of this clone. Distinct nucleotide sequences in the sample also encode this CDR3. The chain uses TRBV18 and TRBJ1-1; D is ambiguous. Germline CDR1 KGHSH, CDR2 LQKENI. The ends were cut back, 0 bases at V and 3 bases at J, with 8 bases in the middle. This CDR3 region has 14 residues. In DNA, the CDR3 is TGTGCCAGCTCACCACCGACGGAGTACACTGAAGCTTTCTTT. It specifies CASSPPTEYTEAFF.

As DNA, the CDR3 is TGTGCCAGCAGCGGGTGGGACAGGGGCGAAGAGACCCAGTACTTC. The encoded protein is CASSGWDRGEETQYF. The chain carries TRBV9 and TRBJ2-5; 10 bases match TRBD1. Germline lookup yields CDR1 SGDLS and CDR2 YYNGEE. V dropped 3 bases and J dropped 3; count of bases not matched to a gene: 5. This CDR3 is built from 15 residues.

The V and J genes are TRBV11-2 and TRBJ2-1; 9 nucleotides match TRBD1. The CDR3 consists of 14 residues. Unmatched junction bases numbered 3, after V lost 4 bases and J lost 5 bases. The germline gives CDR1 SGHAT, CDR2 FQNNGV. This chain's CDR3 is CASSWRDRDNEQFF. The CDR3 nucleotides are TGTGCCAGCAGCTGGAGGGACAGGGACAATGAGCAGTTCTTC.

The V call is TRBV6-5, the J call TRBJ2-3; D call uncertain. This CDR3 region has 14 residues. Germline CDR1 and CDR2: MNHEY and SVGAGI. V gave up 2 bases and J gave up 4 bases, with 10 bases separating them. The CDR3 DNA follows: TGTGCCAGCAGTTACAGTCTAGTCCCAGATACGCAGTATTTT. Its translation is CASSYSLVPDTQYF.

The rearrangement uses TRBV7-9 and TRBJ1-6, with TRBD1 identical over 12 bases. The V gene's germline CDR1 is SEHNR and CDR2 FQNEAQ (reference sequence). The CDR3 runs 16 residues. V shed 2 bases, J shed 8 bases, and the junction held 4 bases outside the gene matches. The CDR3 spells CASSLSGTGGHSPLHF. In DNA form, the CDR3 reads TGTGCCAGCAGCTTATCTGGGACAGGGGGCCATTCACCCCTCCACTTT.

This rearrangement joins TRBV7-9 to TRBJ2-3, with 9 bases lining up with TRBD2. This CDR3 is built from 15 residues. CDR1 and CDR2 from the germline V gene are SEHNR and FQNEAQ (reference sequence). V shed 6 bases, J shed 2 bases, and the junction held 6 bases outside the gene matches. DNA of the CDR3: TGTGCCAGCAGTCAAAGCGGGGGGAACACAGATACGCAGTATTTT. This encodes CASSQSGGNTDTQYF.

This clone was counted between two and nine times. The CDR3 spells CASRGQGALYGYTF. DNA for the CDR3: TGTGCCAGCAGAGGACAGGGGGCTCTCTATGGCTACACCTTC. This chain joins TRBV9 and TRBJ1-2, with TRBD1 identical over 11 bases. The trim removed 5 bases at V and 4 bases at J, leaving 4 bases unmatched. The CDR3 extends over 14 amino acids. CDR1 and CDR2 from the germline V gene are SGDLS and YYNGEE.

The chain has TRBV7-8 and TRBJ1-2; no definite D call. Germline V lookup: CDR1 SGHVS, CDR2 FQNEAQ. The CDR3 is 13 residues long. Trimming took off 5 bases at V and 2 bases at J, with 9 bases between the two ends. CDR3: CASSPVANYGYTF. The DNA of the CDR3 is TGTGCCAGCAGCCCAGTGGCCAACTATGGCTACACCTTC.

This clone showed up just a few times. The V call is TRBV28, the J call TRBJ2-1, with 8 bases lining up with TRBD1. Trimming at V came to 8 bases and at J to 7 bases, leaving 10 bases not matched to a gene. CDR3 length: 14 amino acids. Germline V gives CDR1 MDHEN, CDR2 SYDVKM. Here the CDR3 reads CASLDRQGKNEQFF. The CDR3 DNA follows: TGTGCCAGCCTAGATCGACAGGGGAAGAATGAGCAGTTCTTC.

This clone appeared a few times. CDR3 sequence: CASSFSQRGRETQYF. The CDR3 DNA is TGTGCCAGCAGCTTCTCCCAGCGGGGGCGAGAGACCCAGTACTTC. The chain recombines TRBV11-2 with TRBJ2-5, with 8 nucleotides matching TRBD2. CDR3 length: 15 amino acids. CDR1 and CDR2 (germline): SGHAT, FQNNGV. Losses at the gene ends were 3 bases for V and 4 bases for J; bases not matched to a gene: 7. The full variable domain, with the rest looked up from reference TRBV11-2 and TRBJ2-5, is EAGVAQSPRYKIIEKRQSVAFWCNPISGHATLYWYQQILGQGPKLLIQFQNNGVVDDSQLPKDRFSAERLKGVDSTLKIQPAKLEDSAVYLCASSFSQRGRETQYFGPGTRLLVL.

The chain joins TRBV5-1 to TRBJ2-3; 7 nucleotides agree with TRBD2. J lost 0 bases, V lost 1 base, and 8 bases had no gene match. The CDR3 has 17 residues. Germline CDR1 is SGHRS and CDR2 is YFSETQ. CDR3 in DNA: TGCGCCAGCAGCTTGCGGGGATCCGGGGGGAGCACAGATACGCAGTATTTT. Its translation is CASSLRGSGGSTDTQYF. Full variable domain (remainder filled in from reference TRBV5-1 and TRBJ2-3): KAGVTQTPRYLIKTRGQQVTLSCSPISGHRSVSWYQQTPGQGLQFLFEYFSETQRNKGNFPGRFSGRQFSNSRSEMNVSTLELGDSALYLCASSLRGSGGSTDTQYFGPGTRLTVL.

The gene calls are TRBV10-3 and TRBJ1-6, with TRBD1 matching 8 bases. Losses at the gene ends were 0 bases for V and 8 bases for J; bases not matched to a gene: 12. Germline loops: CDR1 ENHRY, CDR2 SYGVKD. The CDR3 extends over 18 amino acids. CDR3 amino acids: CAISESPSGRGQYSPLHF. The CDR3 nucleotides read TGTGCCATCAGTGAGTCCCCTAGTGGCAGGGGGCAGTATTCACCCCTCCACTTT.

In this sample, this clone turned up a few times. The chain has TRBV6-1 and TRBJ2-3, with a possible D match to TRBD2 (6 bases). CDR3 length: 15 amino acids. Germline values: CDR1 MNHNS, CDR2 SASEGT. Trimming removed 9 bases at V and 0 bases at J, with 16 bases between. CDR3 protein: CASSRPSASTDTQYF. The DNA for the CDR3 is TGTGCCAGTAGTAGGCCTAGCGCGAGCACAGATACGCAGTATTTT.

The chain is built from TRBV21-1 and TRBJ2-7; the DNA was not compared with TRBD1, the D call given in the table. TRBV21-1 counts as a pseudogene. The length of the CDR3 is 16 residues. CDR3 sequence reads: CASSSLSRKQSYEQYF. Written as DNA, the CDR3 is TGTGCCAGCAGCTCCCTGTCACGGAAACAGTCCTACGAGCAGTACTTC.

V and J are TRBV9 and TRBJ1-2; no clear D. V lost 4 bases, J lost 2 bases, and 9 bases lay in between. Germline V gives CDR1 SGDLS, CDR2 YYNGEE. The CDR3 is made up of 13 amino acids. The CDR3 sequence: CASSIDTNYGYTF. As DNA, the CDR3 is TGTGCCAGCAGCATAGACACCAACTATGGCTACACCTTC.

This clone occurred a few times. The chain couples TRBV5-6 to TRBJ2-7, with D unclear. The CDR3 loop spans 13 amino acids. Germline V lookup: CDR1 SGHDT, CDR2 YYEEEE. Deletions cut 4 bases from V and 5 bases from J, with 13 bases between. CDR3 DNA: TGTGCCAGCAGCCCCGCTAGTTCCCACGAGCAGTACTTC. As protein: CASSPASSHEQYF.

This clone was seen a few times. The chain links TRBV18 to TRBJ2-1, with D possibly being TRBD2 (5 bases). The CDR3 sequence is 13 residues long. Trimming cost V 5 bases and J 7 bases, with 12 bases left between them. Germline CDR1 and CDR2: KGHSH and LQKENI. The CDR3 bases are TGTGCCAGCTCAGGGAGCGGAGTTAATGAGCAGTTCTTC. This gives the protein CASSGSGVNEQFF. Full variable domain (remainder filled in from reference TRBV18 and TRBJ2-1): NAGVMQNPRHLVRRRGQEARLRCSPMKGHSHVYWYRQLPEEGLKFMVYLQKENIIDESGMPKERFSAEFPKEGPSILRIQQVVRGDSAAYFCASSGSGVNEQFFGPGTRLTVL.

This chain joins TRBV11-3 and TRBJ2-5; D gene uncertain. This CDR3 is built from 13 residues. CDR1 and CDR2 from the germline V gene are SGHNT and YENEEA. Trimming stripped 2 bases from V and 5 bases from J, with 9 bases between. The CDR3 bases are TGTGCCAGCAGCTTAATGGGCTCGGAGACCCAGTACTTC. It specifies CASSLMGSETQYF.

V and J are TRBV11-2 and TRBJ2-3; possible D gene TRBD2, 5 bases. Germline-derived CDR1 and CDR2 are SGHAT and FQNNGV. Trimming left V 2 bases short and J 1 base short, with 10 bases between. There are 15 residues in the CDR3. The CDR3 DNA is TGTGCCAGCAGCTTAAGTGCGGGTCGCACAGATACGCAGTATTTT. Its translation: CASSLSAGRTDTQYF.

This clone was detected ten times or more. CDR3 loop: CASSQGVSSGYTF. The CDR3 DNA sequence: TGCGCCAGCAGCCAAGGGGTCAGTAGCGGCTACACCTTC. The chain carries TRBV4-3 and TRBJ1-2; D gene uncertain. CDR3 length: 13 amino acids. Germline CDR1 reads LGHNA; CDR2 reads YSLEER. V was shortened by 1 base and J by 8 bases, with 11 bases between the two germline ends.

This clone was picked up a small number of times. This chain connects TRBV5-1 to TRBJ2-3; D call uncertain. With 7 bases removed from V and 4 bases from J, the gap between germline ends came to 16 bases. The CDR3 sequence is 14 residues long. Germline V gene data show CDR1 as SGHRS and CDR2 as YFSETQ. Here the CDR3 DNA reads TGCGCCAGCTCCTTGGCCATGCCGGCAGATACGCAGTATTTT. Protein sequence: CASSLAMPADTQYF.

There are a few counts of this clone. The J gene is TRBJ2-5, the V gene TRBV5-1; D unresolved. The length of the CDR3 is 13 residues. The germline gives CDR1 SGHRS, CDR2 YFSETQ. Trimming pared 5 bases from V and 2 bases from J, leaving 10 bases between. The CDR3 sequence is CASRSDTQETQYF. In nucleotides, the CDR3 is TGCGCCAGCAGATCCGACACACAAGAGACCCAGTACTTC.

The sample holds a few counts of this clone. The chain uses TRBV7-9 and TRBJ1-2, with a tentative D call TRBD1 (5 bases). CDR1 SEHNR and CDR2 FQNEAQ come from the germline V gene (reference sequence). Trimming removed 1 base at V and 6 bases at J, with 15 bases between. The CDR3 has 15 amino acids. DNA for the CDR3: TGTGCCAGCAGCTTAGGGGGCCCTCCCGGAGATGGCTACACCTTC. This sequence encodes CASSLGGPPGDGYTF.

The chain joins TRBV18 to TRBJ2-7; 8 nucleotides line up with TRBD2. Germline CDR1 reads KGHSH; CDR2 reads LQKENI. CDR3 length: 14 residues. Unmatched junction bases numbered 5, after V lost 2 bases and J lost 5 bases. DNA of the CDR3: TGTGCCAGCTCACCAGGGACTAGTGGGAACGAGCAGTACTTC. Its translation: CASSPGTSGNEQYF.